These T cell receptor beta chains were read from a single sample in a study of CD8 T cells in ankylosing spondylitis. TCRdb ran MiXCR on the 5' RACE reads and lists one entry per CDR3 protein. This sample carries approximately 300,000 distinct CDR3 sequences, 20% of them seen once, and the ten largest clones take 3.5%. The sequencing input was blood, either unsorted or a sorted T cell fraction (not recorded which). Receptors originate from a female donor with ankylosing spondylitis or in good health (not recorded which). Each CDR3 is given with its conserved first and last residue. The D gene is left open where the match is weak. A clone size is listed for some rows: how often the clone was seen (once, few, many), or a class if it is expanded.

TRBD2 TRBJ2-1 NA TRBV7-2 CASSLRGLAGRGSSRSYNEQFF TGTGCCAGCAGCTTACGAGGACTAGCGGGGCGCGGTAGTAGTCGGTCCTACAATGAGCAGTTCTTC
NA TRBJ2-1 NA TRBV5-6 CASHVRFWDYEQFF TGTGCCAGCCACGTCCGTTTTTGGGACTATGAGCAGTTCTTC
NA TRBJ2-1 NA TRBV4-1 CASSHLGGSTYNEQFF TGCGCCAGCAGCCACTTAGGCGGGTCAACCTACAATGAGCAGTTCTTC
NA TRBJ2-7 NA TRBV7-8 CASSVREVSYEQYF TGTGCCAGCAGCGTTAGGGAGGTCTCCTACGAGCAGTACTTC
NA TRBJ2-7 few TRBV20-1 CSAGGSGRGGQYF TGCAGTGCAGGGGGCAGCGGGAGAGGAGGGCAGTACTTC
TRBD2 TRBJ2-1 few TRBV6-5 CASSFRLAGYNEQFF TGTGCCAGCAGTTTCAGACTAGCGGGGTACAATGAGCAGTTCTTC
NA TRBJ1-1 few TRBV4-3 CASSQDGGPSSRAFF TGCGCCAGCAGCCAAGATGGCGGCCCTTCAAGCAGAGCTTTCTTT
NA TRBJ1-5 NA TRBV18 CASSTAGDNQPQHF TGTGCCAGCTCAACGGCGGGGGACAATCAGCCCCAGCATTTT
NA TRBJ1-1 few TRBV6-5 CASSTAGGEAFF TGTGCCAGCAGTACCGCCGGGGGGGAAGCTTTCTTT
NA TRBJ1-6 few TRBV29-1 CSVDETGDSPLHF TGCAGCGTTGATGAGACAGGAGATTCACCCCTCCACTTT
TRBD2 TRBJ2-1 many TRBV6-2/TRBV6-3 CASSSDLAGKYNEQFF TGTGCCAGCAGTTCCGATCTAGCGGGGAAATACAATGAGCAGTTCTTC
NA TRBJ2-1 few TRBV7-9 CASSPEGGSSYNEQFF TGTGCCAGCAGCCCCGAGGGAGGAAGCTCCTACAATGAGCAGTTCTTC
TRBD2 TRBJ2-1 few TRBV2 CASRVGLAGDHEQFF TGTGCCAGCAGAGTCGGACTAGCGGGAGATCATGAGCAGTTCTTC
NA TRBJ2-1 few TRBV7-8 CASSLRDLSYNEQFF TGTGCCAGCAGCCTCCGGGACCTCTCCTACAATGAGCAGTTCTTC
TRBD2 TRBJ2-1 many TRBV5-1 CASSFAGESYNEQFF TGCGCCAGCAGCTTTGCGGGAGAGTCCTACAATGAGCAGTTCTTC
TRBD1 TRBJ1-5 NA TRBV9 CASSTRQGGQPQHF TGTGCCAGCAGCACCCGACAGGGAGGCCAGCCCCAGCATTTT
NA TRBJ2-1 few TRBV7-2 CASSLREMYNEQFF TGTGCCAGCAGCTTACGGGAGATGTACAATGAGCAGTTCTTC
TRBD1 TRBJ2-1 few TRBV6-1 CASSLGTGGLNEQFF TGTGCCAGCAGTCTCGGGACAGGGGGGTTAAATGAGCAGTTCTTC
TRBD1 TRBJ2-7 NA TRBV6-6 CASKGAGYEQYF TGTGCCAGCAAGGGGGCAGGCTACGAGCAGTACTTC
TRBD1 TRBJ2-7 NA TRBV10-3 CAISEPGQGDAYEQYF TGTGCCATCAGTGAGCCGGGACAGGGGGACGCCTACGAGCAGTACTTC
TRBD2 TRBJ2-5 many TRBV6-1 CASRWGGGQETQYF TGTGCCAGCAGATGGGGCGGGGGCCAAGAGACCCAGTACTTC
NA TRBJ2-1 few TRBV7-2 CASSLGLRLGEQFF TGTGCCAGCAGCTTGGGGCTCCGATTAGGTGAGCAGTTCTTC
TRBD2 TRBJ2-2 many TRBV10-3 CAISGLAGAGELFF TGTGCCATCAGTGGACTAGCGGGAGCGGGGGAGCTGTTTTTT
NA TRBJ1-1 NA TRBV7-9 CASSPSRDTEAFF TGTGCCAGCAGCCCCAGTCGGGACACTGAAGCTTTCTTT
NA TRBJ2-7 NA TRBV15 CATSRYSGPYEQYF TGTGCCACCAGCAGATATAGCGGTCCCTACGAGCAGTACTTC
NA TRBJ2-7 NA TRBV2 CASRNRVTYEQYF TGTGCCAGCAGGAACAGGGTCACCTACGAGCAGTACTTC
NA TRBJ2-4 few TRBV20-1 CSARDTREAKNIQYF TGCAGTGCTAGAGATACAAGGGAAGCCAAAAACATTCAGTACTTC
NA TRBJ2-1 many TRBV12-3/TRBV12-4 CASSLGLESDGQFF TGTGCCAGCAGTTTAGGGTTAGAAAGTGACGGGCAGTTCTTC
NA TRBJ1-5 NA TRBV7-2 CASSRTATRDNQPQHF TGTGCCAGCAGTCGGACCGCCACCCGAGACAATCAGCCCCAGCATTTT
TRBD2 TRBJ2-2 NA TRBV20-1 CSVQGLAGNTGELFF TGCAGTGTTCAGGGTCTAGCGGGGAACACCGGGGAGCTGTTTTTT
TRBD1 TRBJ2-1 few TRBV24-1 CATSAGGAYNEQFF TGTGCCACCAGTGCAGGGGGAGCCTACAATGAGCAGTTCTTC
TRBD1 TRBJ1-3 NA TRBV12-3/TRBV12-4 CATGQGGNTIYF TGTGCCACAGGACAGGGAGGAAACACCATATATTTT
TRBD1 TRBJ2-1 few TRBV12-3/TRBV12-4 CASSSGTVYNEQFF TGTGCCAGCAGTTCCGGGACAGTTTACAATGAGCAGTTCTTC
NA TRBJ1-1 NA TRBV5-1 CASSLGVVGTGTEAFF TGCGCCAGCAGCTTGGGCGTAGTGGGGACGGGCACTGAAGCTTTCTTT